This TCR beta chain derives from a study of T cell clones after liver transplantation. Study results and limitations: Post-transplant, graft-donor-reactive CD4 TCRbeta sequences in blood dropped significantly in most of the 8 subjects. Small, mixed patient groups and varying post-transplant times limit these conclusions.

CD3+CD4+ and CD3+CD8+ cells were FACS-sorted from thawed unstimulated PBMCs. The table came from immunoSEQ multiplex PCR; TCRdb's copy has only in-frame clones and leaves some out. This table has roughly 100,000 clones, about 88% appearing once. In regard to this clone: The antigen is unknown.

In germline, CDR1 is KGHSH, CDR2 LQKENI. V gave up 4 bases and J gave up 0 bases, with 3 bases separating them. The CDR3 is 12 residues long. The source is a human patient who received a liver transplant. Some T cells may possibly be graft donor cells. The rearrangement links TRBV18 to TRBJ2-5; D is undetermined. Sequences were derived from CD4+ T cells from blood, sampled 47 months after liver transplant. The CDR3 loop reads CASSRYQETQYF. The CDR3, as DNA: TGTGCCAGCTCACGGTACCAAGAGACCCAGTACTTC. The variable domain in full, with the rest retrieved from reference TRBV18 and TRBJ2-5, is NAGVMQNPRHLVRRRGQEARLRCSPMKGHSHVYWYRQLPEEGLKFMVYLQKENIIDESGMPKERFSAEFPKEGPSILRIQQVVRGDSAAYFCASSRYQETQYFGPGTRLLVL.